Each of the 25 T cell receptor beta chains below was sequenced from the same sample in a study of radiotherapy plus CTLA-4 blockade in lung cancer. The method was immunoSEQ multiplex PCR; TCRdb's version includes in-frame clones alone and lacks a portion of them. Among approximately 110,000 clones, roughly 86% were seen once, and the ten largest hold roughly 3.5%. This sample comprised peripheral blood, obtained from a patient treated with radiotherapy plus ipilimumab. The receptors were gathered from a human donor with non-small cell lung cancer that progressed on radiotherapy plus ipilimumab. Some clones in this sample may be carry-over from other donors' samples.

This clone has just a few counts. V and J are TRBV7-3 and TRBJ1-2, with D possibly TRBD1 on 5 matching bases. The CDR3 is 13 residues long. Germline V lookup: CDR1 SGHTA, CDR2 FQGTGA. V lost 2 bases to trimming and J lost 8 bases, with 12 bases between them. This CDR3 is CASSLESGRGYTF. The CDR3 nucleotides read TGTGCCAGCAGCTTAGAGTCGGGGCGAGGCTACACCTTC.

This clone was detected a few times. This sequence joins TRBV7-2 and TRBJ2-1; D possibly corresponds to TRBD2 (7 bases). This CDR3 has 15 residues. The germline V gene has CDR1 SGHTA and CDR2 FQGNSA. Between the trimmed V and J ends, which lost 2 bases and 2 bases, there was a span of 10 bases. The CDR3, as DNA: TGTGCCAGCAGCTTAAACGGGGGGCCCTACAATGAGCAGTTCTTC. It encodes CASSLNGGPYNEQFF.

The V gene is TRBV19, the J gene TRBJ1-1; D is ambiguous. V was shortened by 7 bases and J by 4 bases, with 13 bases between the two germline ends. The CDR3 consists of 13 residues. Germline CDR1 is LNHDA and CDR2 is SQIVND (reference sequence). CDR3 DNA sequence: TGTGCCAGTACCCCTCGACCGGGCACTGAAGCTTTCTTT. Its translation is CASTPRPGTEAFF.

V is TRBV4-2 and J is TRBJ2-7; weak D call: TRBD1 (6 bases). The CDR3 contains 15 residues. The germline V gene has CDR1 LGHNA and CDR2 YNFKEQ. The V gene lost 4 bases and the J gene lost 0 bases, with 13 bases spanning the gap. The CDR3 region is CASSLRRDTSYEQYF. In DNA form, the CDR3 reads TGTGCCAGCAGCCTCCGCAGGGACACCTCCTACGAGCAGTACTTC.

The DNA for the CDR3 is TGCGCCAGCAGCCTGGCTGGACTAAAGGCCCAAGAGACCCAGTACTTC. Protein sequence: CASSLAGLKAQETQYF. This chain joins TRBV5-1 and TRBJ2-5, with D possibly matching TRBD2 (6 bases). Trimming left V 4 bases short and J 1 base short, with 17 bases between. The V gene's germline CDR1 is SGHRS and CDR2 YFSETQ. CDR3 length: 16 amino acids.

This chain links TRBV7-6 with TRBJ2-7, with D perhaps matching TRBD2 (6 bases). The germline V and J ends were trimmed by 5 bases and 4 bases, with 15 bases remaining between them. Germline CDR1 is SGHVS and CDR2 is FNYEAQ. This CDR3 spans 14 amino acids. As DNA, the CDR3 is TGTGCCAGCAGCAAGGACTGGCGGGGATACGAGCAGTACTTC. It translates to CASSKDWRGYEQYF.

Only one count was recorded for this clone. CDR3 coding DNA: TGTGCCAGTAGTATCTACGGAGAGACCCAGTACTTC. Translation: CASSIYGETQYF. The chain links TRBV19 to TRBJ2-5; D remains unclear. Per germline, CDR1 LNHDA and CDR2 SQIVND (reference sequence). V dropped 3 bases and J dropped 4 bases, with 6 bases sitting between them. This CDR3 has 12 residues.

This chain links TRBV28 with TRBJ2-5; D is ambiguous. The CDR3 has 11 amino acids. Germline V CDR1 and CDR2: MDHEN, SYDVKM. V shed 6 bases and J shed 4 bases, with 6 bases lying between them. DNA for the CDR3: TGTGCCAGCAGCACCCGAGAGACCCAGTACTTC. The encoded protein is CASSTRETQYF.

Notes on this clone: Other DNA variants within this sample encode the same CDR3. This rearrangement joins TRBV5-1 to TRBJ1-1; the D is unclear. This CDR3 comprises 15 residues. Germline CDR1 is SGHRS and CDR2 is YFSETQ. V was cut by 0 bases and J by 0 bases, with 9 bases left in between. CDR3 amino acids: CASSLGPGLNTEAFF. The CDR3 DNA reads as TGCGCCAGCAGCTTGGGTCCGGGATTGAACACTGAAGCTTTCTTT.

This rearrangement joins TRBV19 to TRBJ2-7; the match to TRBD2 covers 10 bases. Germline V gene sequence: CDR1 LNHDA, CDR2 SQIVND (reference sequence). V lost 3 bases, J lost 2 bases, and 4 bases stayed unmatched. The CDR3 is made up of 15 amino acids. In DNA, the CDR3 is TGTGCCAGTAGTATCAAGCGGGGGGGAACCTACGAGCAGTACTTC. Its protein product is CASSIKRGGTYEQYF.

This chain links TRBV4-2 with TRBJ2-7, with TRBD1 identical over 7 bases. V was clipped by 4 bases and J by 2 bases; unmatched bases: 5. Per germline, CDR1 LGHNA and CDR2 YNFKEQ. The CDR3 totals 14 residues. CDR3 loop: CASSPRQGPYEQYF. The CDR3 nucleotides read TGTGCCAGCAGCCCCCGACAGGGACCCTACGAGCAGTACTTC.

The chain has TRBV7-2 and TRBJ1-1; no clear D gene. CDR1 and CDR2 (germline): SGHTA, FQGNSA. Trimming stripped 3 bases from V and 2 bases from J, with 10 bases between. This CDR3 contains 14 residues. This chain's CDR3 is CASSLYSLNTEAFF. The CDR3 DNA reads TGTGCCAGCAGCTTGTACAGTTTAAACACTGAAGCTTTCTTT.

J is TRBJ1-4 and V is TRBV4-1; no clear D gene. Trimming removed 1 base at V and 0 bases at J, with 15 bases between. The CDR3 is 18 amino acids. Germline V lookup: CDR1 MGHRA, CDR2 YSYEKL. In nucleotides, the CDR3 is TGCGCCAGCAGCCAAGGCCGGATGGAGAGTGCAACTAATGAAAAACTGTTTTTT. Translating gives CASSQGRMESATNEKLFF.

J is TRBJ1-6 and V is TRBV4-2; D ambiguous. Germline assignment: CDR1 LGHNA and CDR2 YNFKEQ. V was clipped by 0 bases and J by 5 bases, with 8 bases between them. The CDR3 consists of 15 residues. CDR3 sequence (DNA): TGTGCCAGCAGCCAAGATTCAGGCAATAATTCACCCCTCCACTTT. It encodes CASSQDSGNNSPLHF.

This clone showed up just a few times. CDR3: CASSDQGSQPQHF. The CDR3 bases are TGTGCCAGCAGCGATCAGGGGAGTCAGCCCCAGCATTTT. The rearrangement uses TRBV6-6 and TRBJ1-5, with a weak D call TRBD1 (6 bases). V was clipped by 6 bases and J by 6 bases, with 12 bases between them. Germline V gives CDR1 MNHNY, CDR2 SVGAGI (reference sequence). This CDR3 has 13 residues.

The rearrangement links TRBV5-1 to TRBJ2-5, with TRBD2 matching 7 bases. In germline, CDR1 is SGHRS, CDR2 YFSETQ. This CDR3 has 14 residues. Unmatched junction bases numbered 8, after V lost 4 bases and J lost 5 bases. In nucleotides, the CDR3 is TGCGCCAGCAGCCCCGGGACTATAGAGGAGACCCAGTACTTC. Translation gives CASSPGTIEETQYF.

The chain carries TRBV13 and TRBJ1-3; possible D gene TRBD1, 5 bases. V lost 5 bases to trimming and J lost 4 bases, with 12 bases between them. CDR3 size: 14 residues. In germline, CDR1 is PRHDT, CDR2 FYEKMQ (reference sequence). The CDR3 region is CASSISGRGNTIYF. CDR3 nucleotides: TGTGCCAGCAGCATCTCAGGGCGGGGAAACACCATATATTTT.

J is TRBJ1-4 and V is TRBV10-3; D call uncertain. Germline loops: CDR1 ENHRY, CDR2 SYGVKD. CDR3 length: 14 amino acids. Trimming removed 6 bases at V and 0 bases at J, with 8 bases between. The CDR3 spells CAIRLDATNEKLFF. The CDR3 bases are TGTGCCATCAGGCTAGATGCAACTAATGAAAAACTGTTTTTT.

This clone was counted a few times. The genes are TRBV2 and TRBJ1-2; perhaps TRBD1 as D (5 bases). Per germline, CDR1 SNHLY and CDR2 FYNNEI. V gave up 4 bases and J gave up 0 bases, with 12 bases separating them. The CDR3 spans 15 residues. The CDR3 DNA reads TGTGCCAGCAGTGGACAGCTTTTTTCTAACTATGGCTACACCTTC. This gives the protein CASSGQLFSNYGYTF.

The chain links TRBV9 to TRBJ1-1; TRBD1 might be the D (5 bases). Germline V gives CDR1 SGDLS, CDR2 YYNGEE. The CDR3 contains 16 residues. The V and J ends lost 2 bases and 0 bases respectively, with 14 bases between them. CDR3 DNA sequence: TGTGCCAGCAGCGTTACAGGTTCTTCTGTGAACACTGAAGCTTTCTTT. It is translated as CASSVTGSSVNTEAFF. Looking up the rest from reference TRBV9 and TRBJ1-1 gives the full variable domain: DSGVTQTPKHLITATGQRVTLRCSPRSGDLSVYWYQQSLDQGLQFLIQYYNGEERAKGNILERFSAQQFPDLHSELNLSSLELGDSALYFCASSVTGSSVNTEAFFGQGTRLTVV.

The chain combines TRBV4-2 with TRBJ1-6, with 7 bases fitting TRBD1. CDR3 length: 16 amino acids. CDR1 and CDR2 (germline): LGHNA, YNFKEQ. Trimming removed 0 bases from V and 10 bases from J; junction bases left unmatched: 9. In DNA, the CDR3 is TGTGCCAGCAGCCAAGAAGAGAGACAGGGAAGCTCACCCCTCCACTTT. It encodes CASSQEERQGSSPLHF.

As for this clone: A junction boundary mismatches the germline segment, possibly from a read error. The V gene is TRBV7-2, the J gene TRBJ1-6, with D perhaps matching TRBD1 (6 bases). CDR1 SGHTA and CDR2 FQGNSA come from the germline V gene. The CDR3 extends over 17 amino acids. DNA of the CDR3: TGTGTCAGCAGCGACAGCCGGGGGCCTGCTTATAATTCACCCCTCCACTTT. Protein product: CVSSDSRGPAYNSPLHF.

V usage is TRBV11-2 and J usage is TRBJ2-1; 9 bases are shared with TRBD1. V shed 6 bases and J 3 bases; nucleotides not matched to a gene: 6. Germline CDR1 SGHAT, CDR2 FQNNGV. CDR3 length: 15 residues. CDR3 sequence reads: CASRRTGVLYNEQFF. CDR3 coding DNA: TGTGCCAGCAGAAGGACAGGGGTCCTCTACAATGAGCAGTTCTTC. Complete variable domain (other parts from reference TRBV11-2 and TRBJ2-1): EAGVAQSPRYKIIEKRQSVAFWCNPISGHATLYWYQQILGQGPKLLIQFQNNGVVDDSQLPKDRFSAERLKGVDSTLKIQPAKLEDSAVYLCASRRTGVLYNEQFFGPGTRLTVL.

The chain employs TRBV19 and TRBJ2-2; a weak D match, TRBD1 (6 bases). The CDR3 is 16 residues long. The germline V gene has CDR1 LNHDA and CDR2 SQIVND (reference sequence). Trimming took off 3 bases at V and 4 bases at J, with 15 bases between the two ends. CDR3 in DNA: TGTGCCAGTAGTATCCTCACGACAGGATTCACCGGGGAGCTGTTTTTT. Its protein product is CASSILTTGFTGELFF.

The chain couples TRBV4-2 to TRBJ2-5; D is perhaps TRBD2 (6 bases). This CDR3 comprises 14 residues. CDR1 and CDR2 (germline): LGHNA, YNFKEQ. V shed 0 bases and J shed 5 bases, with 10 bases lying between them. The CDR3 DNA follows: TGTGCCAGCAGCCAAGAGCTAGCGACTGAGACCCAGTACTTC. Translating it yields CASSQELATETQYF.